A single sample gave rise to the 5 T cell receptor beta chains below, sequenced in a study of blood T cells in healthy people across ages. A J-beta primer mix and a sample-barcoded 5' primer were used in a second PCR of roughly 6 to 11 cycles. TCRdb called the 5' RACE reads again in MiXCR, with one record for every CDR3 protein. This table has fewer than 2,000,000 distinct CDR3 sequences, about 35% appearing once. Sequencing was done on a sample of blood. Receptors were obtained from a woman aged 25 to 39 in good health.

This clonotype was seen more than once but under ten times. The chain employs TRBV3-1 and TRBJ2-1; no clear D. From germline, CDR1 is LGHDT and CDR2 YNNKEL (reference sequence). Trimming took off 4 bases at V and 6 bases at J, with 7 bases between the two ends. The CDR3 loop spans 12 amino acids. The CDR3 spells CASSRQANEQFF. Here the CDR3 DNA reads TGTGCCAGCAGCCGCCAAGCCAATGAGCAGTTCTTC.

DNA for the CDR3: TGTGCCAGCAGCCAAGGGGGCGTTATAGAGACCCAGTACTTC. It is translated as CASSQGGVIETQYF. This chain uses TRBV4-2 with TRBJ2-5; TRBD1 is a possible D gene (5 bases). CDR3 length: 14 amino acids. CDR1 LGHNA and CDR2 YNFKEQ come from the germline V gene. V was shortened by 1 base and J by 4 bases, with 10 bases between the two germline ends.

The gene calls are TRBV7-8 and TRBJ2-1; 8 bases are shared with TRBD1. The length of the CDR3 is 14 residues. Germline values: CDR1 SGHVS, CDR2 FQNEAQ. Trimming cost V 3 bases and J 7 bases; bases outside gene matches: 5. CDR3 sequence reads: CASSLTGVVNEQFF. The DNA of the CDR3 is TGTGCCAGCAGCTTGACAGGGGTGGTGAATGAGCAGTTCTTC. The complete variable domain, with remaining parts taken from reference TRBV7-8 and TRBJ2-1, reads GAGVSQSPRYKVAKRGQDVALRCDPISGHVSLFWYQQALGQGPEFLTYFQNEAQLDKSGLPSDRFFAERPEGSVSTLKIQRTQQEDSAVYLCASSLTGVVNEQFFGPGTRLTVL.

This clonotype was found many times. CDR3 sequence reads: CSARWQGANNEQFF. DNA for the CDR3: TGCAGTGCCAGATGGCAGGGGGCTAACAATGAGCAGTTCTTC. V and J are TRBV20-1 and TRBJ2-1; TRBD1 agrees at 8 bases. After removal of 6 bases from V and 5 bases from J, the junction contained 9 bases not matched to a gene. The CDR3 length is 14 residues. The germline CDR1 and CDR2 sequences are DFQATT and SNEGSKA (reference sequence).

Points on this clonotype: A junction boundary mismatches the germline segment, possibly from a read error. The chain couples TRBV7-9 to TRBJ1-5; D ambiguous. Germline assignment: CDR1 SEHNR and CDR2 FQNEAQ (reference sequence). This CDR3 is built from 12 residues. The CDR3 reads CVSSLAGQPQHF. As DNA, the CDR3 is TGTGTCAGCAGCTTAGCGGGCCAGCCCCAGCATTTT.